The sequence of this T cell receptor (beta chain) was determined in a study of cytomegalovirus exposure and HLA in healthy donors. 60 Vbeta and 13 Jbeta primers were used in PCR. Repertoires were generated with immunoSEQ multiplex PCR, while TCRdb's copy carries only in-frame clones and drops some. The data contain about 120,000 clones, roughly 80% of them seen just once; the ten biggest clones take up about 3.9%. Study outcomes and limitations: Roughly uniform sequencing depth across donors was assumed, possibly incorrectly.

CDR1 and CDR2 from the germline V gene are SGHTA and FQGNSA. The CDR3 contains 14 residues. Trimming cost V 1 base and J 7 bases, with 11 bases left between them. As concerns this clone: The antigen remains unidentified.

The chain recombines TRBV7-2 with TRBJ2-4; D might be TRBD1 (5 bases). This TCR derives from a man aged 18-30 years in good health and CMV-seropositive. Sequencing was performed on PBMCs. This CDR3 reads CASSLEGLSNIQYF. DNA for the CDR3: TGTGCCAGCAGCTTAGAGGGGTTAAGTAACATTCAGTACTTC.